This T cell receptor (beta chain) was sequenced in a study of blood T cell repertoires in COVID-19. Overall study: Some COVID-19 samples were acute and others convalescent; all came from the United States, Italy and Spain. Sources were T cells, B-cell-depleted T cells, or PBMCs; the material itself was cDNA or gDNA.

CDR1 is MDHEN, CDR2 SYDVKM, per germline. The V end was cut by 4 bases, the J end by 5 bases, with 23 bases between. This CDR3 is built from 17 residues. As originally analysed: Counts of nucleated cells, estimated from reference gene primer amplification, were obtained. Here immunoSEQ multiplex PCR was the method, and the copy in TCRdb shows in-frame clones only, minus some. V, J and clone size are taken as reported in that table, and D and trimming were inferred from the DNA itself. The repertoire includes fewer than 140,000 clones, 70% to 75% of them detected once, and about 1% sits in the top ten.

The sequence was obtained from a human donor with acute or convalescent COVID-19. The donor label of this sample is uncertain. Sequencing used peripheral blood. The chain recombines TRBV28 with TRBJ2-5; maybe TRBD1 (6 bases). As DNA, the CDR3 is TGTGCCAGCAGTTCTGGGGGCAGGGGCGGTTATGCGGAGACCCAGTACTTC. Translation gives CASSSGGRGGYAETQYF.